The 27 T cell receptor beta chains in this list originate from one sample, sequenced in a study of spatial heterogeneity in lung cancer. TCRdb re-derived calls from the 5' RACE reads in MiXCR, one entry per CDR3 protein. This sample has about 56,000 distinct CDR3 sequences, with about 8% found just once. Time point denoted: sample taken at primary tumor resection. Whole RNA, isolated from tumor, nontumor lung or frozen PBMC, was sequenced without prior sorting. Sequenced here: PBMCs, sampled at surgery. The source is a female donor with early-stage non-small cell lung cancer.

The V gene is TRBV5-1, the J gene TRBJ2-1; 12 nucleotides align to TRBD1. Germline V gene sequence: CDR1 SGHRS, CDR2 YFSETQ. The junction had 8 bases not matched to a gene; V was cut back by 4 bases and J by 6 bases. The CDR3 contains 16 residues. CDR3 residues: CASSLGGQGAGNEQFF. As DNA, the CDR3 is TGCGCCAGCAGCCTGGGGGGACAGGGGGCTGGCAATGAGCAGTTCTTC.

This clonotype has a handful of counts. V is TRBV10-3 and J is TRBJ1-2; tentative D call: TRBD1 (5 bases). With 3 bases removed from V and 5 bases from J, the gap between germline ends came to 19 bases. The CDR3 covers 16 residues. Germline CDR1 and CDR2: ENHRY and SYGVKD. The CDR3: CAISEGRGGEGYGYTF. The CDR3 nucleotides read TGTGCCATCAGTGAAGGGCGCGGAGGGGAGGGGTATGGCTACACCTTC.

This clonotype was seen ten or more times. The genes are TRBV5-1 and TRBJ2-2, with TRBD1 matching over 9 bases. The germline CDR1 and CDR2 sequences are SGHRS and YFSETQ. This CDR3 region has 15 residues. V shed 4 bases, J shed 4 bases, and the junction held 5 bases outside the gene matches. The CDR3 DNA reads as TGCGCCAGCAGCACTGGGACAGGGCTCACCGGGGAGCTGTTTTTT. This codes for CASSTGTGLTGELFF.

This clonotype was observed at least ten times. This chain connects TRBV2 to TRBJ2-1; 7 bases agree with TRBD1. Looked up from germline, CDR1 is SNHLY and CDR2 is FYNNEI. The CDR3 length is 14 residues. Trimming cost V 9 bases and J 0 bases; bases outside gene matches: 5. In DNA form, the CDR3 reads TGTGCCAGAAATACAGGGGTCTCCTACAATGAGCAGTTCTTC. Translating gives CARNTGVSYNEQFF.

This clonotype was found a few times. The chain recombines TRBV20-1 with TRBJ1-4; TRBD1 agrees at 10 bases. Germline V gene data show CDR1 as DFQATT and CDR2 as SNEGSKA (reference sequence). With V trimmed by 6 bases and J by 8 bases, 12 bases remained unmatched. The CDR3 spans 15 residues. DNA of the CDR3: TGCAGTGCAAGACAGGGGGCCATTCTAAGCGAAAAACTGTTTTTT. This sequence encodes CSARQGAILSEKLFF.

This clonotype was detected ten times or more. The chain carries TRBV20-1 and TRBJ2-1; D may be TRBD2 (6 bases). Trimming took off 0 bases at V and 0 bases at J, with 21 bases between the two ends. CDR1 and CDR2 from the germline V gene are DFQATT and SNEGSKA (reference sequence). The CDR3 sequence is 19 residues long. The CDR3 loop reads CSARDYGSSGLSSYNEQFF. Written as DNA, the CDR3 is TGCAGTGCTAGAGATTATGGCAGTTCGGGACTCAGCTCCTACAATGAGCAGTTCTTC.

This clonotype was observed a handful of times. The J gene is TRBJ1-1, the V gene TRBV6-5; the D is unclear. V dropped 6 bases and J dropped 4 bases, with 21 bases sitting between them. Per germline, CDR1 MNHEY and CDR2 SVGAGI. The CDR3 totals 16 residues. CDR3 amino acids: CASRVTASRYGTEAFF. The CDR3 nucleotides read TGTGCCAGCAGAGTCACCGCCTCACGTTATGGCACTGAAGCTTTCTTT.

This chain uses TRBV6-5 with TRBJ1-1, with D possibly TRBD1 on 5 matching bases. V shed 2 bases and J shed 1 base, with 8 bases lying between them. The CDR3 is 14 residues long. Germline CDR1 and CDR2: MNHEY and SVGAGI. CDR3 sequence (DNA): TGTGCCAGCAGTTACGCTGGGGGGAACACTGAAGCTTTCTTT. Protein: CASSYAGGNTEAFF.

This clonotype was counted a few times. The CDR3 protein is CASTPNSGTGGAEQYF. DNA of the CDR3: TGTGCCAGCACCCCAAATTCCGGGACAGGGGGCGCCGAGCAGTACTTC. This chain joins TRBV9 and TRBJ2-7, with 12 bases identical to TRBD1. The CDR3 is made up of 16 amino acids. Trimming at V came to 6 bases and at J to 6 bases, leaving 13 bases not matched to a gene. Germline values: CDR1 SGDLS, CDR2 YYNGEE.

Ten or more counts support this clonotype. The CDR3 region has the DNA TGTGCCAGCAGCATGGGCCCCGAGGGCACTGAAGCTTTCTTT. Its translation is CASSMGPEGTEAFF. This sequence joins TRBV9 and TRBJ1-1; D ambiguous. Germline V gene sequence: CDR1 SGDLS, CDR2 YYNGEE. The CDR3 is 14 amino acids. V shed 4 bases and J shed 4 bases, with 14 bases lying between them.

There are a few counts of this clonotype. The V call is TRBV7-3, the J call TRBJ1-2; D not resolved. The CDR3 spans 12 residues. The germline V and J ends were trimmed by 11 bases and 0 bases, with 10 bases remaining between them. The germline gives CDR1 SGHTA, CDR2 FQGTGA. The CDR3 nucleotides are TGTGCCTCCGGCGACTCTAACTATGGCTACACCTTC. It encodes CASGDSNYGYTF.

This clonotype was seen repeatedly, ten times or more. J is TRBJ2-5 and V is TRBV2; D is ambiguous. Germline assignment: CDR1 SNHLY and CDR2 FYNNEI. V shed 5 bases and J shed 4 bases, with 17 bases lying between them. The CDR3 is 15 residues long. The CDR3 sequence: CASSSLAASGETQYF. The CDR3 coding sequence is TGTGCCAGCAGTAGCCTCGCAGCGAGTGGAGAGACCCAGTACTTC.

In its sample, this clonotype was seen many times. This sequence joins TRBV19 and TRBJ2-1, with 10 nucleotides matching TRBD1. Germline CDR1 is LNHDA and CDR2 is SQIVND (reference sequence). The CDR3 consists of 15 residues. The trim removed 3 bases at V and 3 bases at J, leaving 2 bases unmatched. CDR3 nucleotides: TGTGCCAGTAGTATGGGGACAGGGGACTACAATGAGCAGTTCTTC. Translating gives CASSMGTGDYNEQFF. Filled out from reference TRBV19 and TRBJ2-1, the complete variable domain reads DGGITQSPKYLFRKEGQNVTLSCEQNLNHDAMYWYRQDPGQGLRLIYYSQIVNDFQKGDIAEGYSVSREKKESFPLTVTSAQKNPTAFYLCASSMGTGDYNEQFFGPGTRLTVL.

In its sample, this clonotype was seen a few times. The CDR3 loop reads CASSLGREYEKLFF. The CDR3 DNA reads TGTGCCAGCAGCTTGGGCAGGGAATATGAAAAACTGTTTTTT. The chain is built from TRBV7-2 and TRBJ1-4; weak D call: TRBD1 (5 bases). The CDR3 has 14 amino acids. V lost 3 bases and J lost 6, with 11 bases in between. CDR1 SGHTA and CDR2 FQGNSA come from the germline V gene.

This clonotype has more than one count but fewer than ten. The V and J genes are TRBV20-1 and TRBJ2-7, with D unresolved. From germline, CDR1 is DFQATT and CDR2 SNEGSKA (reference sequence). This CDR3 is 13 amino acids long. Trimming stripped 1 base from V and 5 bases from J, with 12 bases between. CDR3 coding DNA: TGCAGTGCTAGAGGGCTTGGACGGGACGAGCAGTACTTC. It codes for CSARGLGRDEQYF.

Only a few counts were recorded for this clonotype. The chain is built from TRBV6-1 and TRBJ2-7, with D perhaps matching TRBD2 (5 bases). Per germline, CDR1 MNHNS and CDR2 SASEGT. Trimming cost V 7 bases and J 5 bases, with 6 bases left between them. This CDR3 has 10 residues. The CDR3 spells CASTGNEQYF. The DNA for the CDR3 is TGTGCCAGCACGGGAAACGAGCAGTACTTC.

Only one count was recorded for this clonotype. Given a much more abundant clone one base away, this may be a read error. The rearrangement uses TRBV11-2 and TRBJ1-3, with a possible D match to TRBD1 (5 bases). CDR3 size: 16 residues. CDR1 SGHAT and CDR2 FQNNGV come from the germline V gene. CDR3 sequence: CANSSLGGTYGNTIYF. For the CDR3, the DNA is TGTGCCAACAGCTCCCTGGGGGGGACTTATGGAAACACCATATATTTT.

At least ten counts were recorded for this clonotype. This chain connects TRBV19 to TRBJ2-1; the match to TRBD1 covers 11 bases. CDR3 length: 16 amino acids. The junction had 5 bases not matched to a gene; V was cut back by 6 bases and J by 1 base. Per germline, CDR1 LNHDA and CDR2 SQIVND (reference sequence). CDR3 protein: CASRDRGRVSYNEQFF. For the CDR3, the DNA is TGTGCCAGTAGGGACAGGGGGCGTGTGTCCTACAATGAGCAGTTCTTC.

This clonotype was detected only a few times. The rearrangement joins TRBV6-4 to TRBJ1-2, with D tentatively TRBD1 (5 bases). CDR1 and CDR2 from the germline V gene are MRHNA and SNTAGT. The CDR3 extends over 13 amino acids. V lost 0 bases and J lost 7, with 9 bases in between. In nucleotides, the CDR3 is TGTGCCAGCAGTGACTCGTCAGGGTTTGGCTACACCTTC. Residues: CASSDSSGFGYTF.

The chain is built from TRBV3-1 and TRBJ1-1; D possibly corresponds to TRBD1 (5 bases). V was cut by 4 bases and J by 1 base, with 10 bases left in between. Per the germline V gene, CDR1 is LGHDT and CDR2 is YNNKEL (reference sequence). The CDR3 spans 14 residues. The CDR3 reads CASSPWGGNTEAFF. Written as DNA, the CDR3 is TGTGCCAGCAGCCCGTGGGGCGGGAACACTGAAGCTTTCTTT.

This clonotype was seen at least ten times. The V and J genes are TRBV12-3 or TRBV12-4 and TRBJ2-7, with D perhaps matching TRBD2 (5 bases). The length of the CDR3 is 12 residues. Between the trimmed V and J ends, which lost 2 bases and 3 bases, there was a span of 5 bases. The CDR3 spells CASSLRGYEQYF. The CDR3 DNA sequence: TGTGCCAGCAGTTTACGGGGCTACGAGCAGTACTTC.

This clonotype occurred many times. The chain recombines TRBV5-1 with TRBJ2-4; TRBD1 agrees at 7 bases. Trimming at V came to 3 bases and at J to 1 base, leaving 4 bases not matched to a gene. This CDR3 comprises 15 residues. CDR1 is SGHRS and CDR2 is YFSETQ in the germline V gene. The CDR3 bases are TGCGCCAGCAGCTCGGAACAGGGGGCCAAAAACATTCAGTACTTC. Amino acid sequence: CASSSEQGAKNIQYF.

Here the CDR3 reads CASSFGPGDYGYTF. In nucleotides, the CDR3 is TGTGCCAGCAGTTTCGGGCCGGGAGACTATGGCTACACCTTC. The rearrangement uses TRBV12-3 or TRBV12-4 and TRBJ1-2; D call uncertain. V gave up 3 bases and J gave up 3 bases, with 11 bases separating them. This CDR3 contains 14 residues.

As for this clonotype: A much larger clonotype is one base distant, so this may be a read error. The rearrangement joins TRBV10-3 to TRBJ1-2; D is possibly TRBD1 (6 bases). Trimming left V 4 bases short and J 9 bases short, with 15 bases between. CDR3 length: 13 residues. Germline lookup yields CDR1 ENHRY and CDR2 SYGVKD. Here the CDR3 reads CAISGTAARSYTF. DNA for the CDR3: TGTGCCATCAGTGGGACAGCGGCTCGTAGCTACACCTTC.

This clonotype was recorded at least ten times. The CDR3 sequence is CASSQGGDGNTIYF. The CDR3 DNA sequence: TGCGCCAGCAGCCAAGGAGGGGACGGAAACACCATATATTTT. The rearrangement links TRBV4-1 to TRBJ1-3; maybe TRBD1 (5 bases). Germline CDR1 reads MGHRA; CDR2 reads YSYEKL. Trimming left V 1 base short and J 4 bases short, with 8 bases between. This CDR3 spans 14 amino acids.

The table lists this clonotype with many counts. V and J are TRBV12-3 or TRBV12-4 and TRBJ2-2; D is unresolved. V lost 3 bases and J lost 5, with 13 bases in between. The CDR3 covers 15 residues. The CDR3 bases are TGTGCCAGCAGTTTGAACTCCCCCCCGACCGGGGAGCTGTTTTTT. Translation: CASSLNSPPTGELFF.

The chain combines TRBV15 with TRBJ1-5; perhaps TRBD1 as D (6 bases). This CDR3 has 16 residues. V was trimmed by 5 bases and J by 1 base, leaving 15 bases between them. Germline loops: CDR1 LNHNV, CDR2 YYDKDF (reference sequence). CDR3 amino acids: CATSSRAGASNQPQHF. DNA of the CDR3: TGTGCCACCAGCTCACGGGCGGGGGCGAGCAATCAGCCCCAGCATTTT.